The table lists the clone carrying this T cell receptor beta chain with a few counts. What it binds is not known. Produced via immunoSEQ multiplex PCR; TCRdb's table is partial and in-frame only. The repertoire holds tens of thousands of clones, with approximately 83% as singletons. The data derive from a study of PD-L1 blockade in urothelial cancer. Study summary: It was around 2014 that patients started atezolizumab at 1,200 mg intravenously every 3 weeks. About 90% of the 29 patients comprised males who had bladder-origin urothelial cancer. When blood samples were assessed, the median T cell count was 141,255.

Indicated time point: peripheral blood 6 weeks after treatment start. Study conclusions and caveats: Pretreatment clonality of the blood TCR repertoire below the median was predictive of superior survival.

The sequence derives from a man between 60 and 75 years old with urothelial cancer. The sample here was PBMCs, taken around atezolizumab (anti-PD-L1) treatment.

The CDR3 bases are TGCGCCAGCAGTCAACCCGTTAGCGGGGGCTTCTCCTACAATGAGCAGTTCTTC. Amino acids: CASSQPVSGGFSYNEQFF. The V gene is TRBV23-1, the J gene TRBJ2-1, with TRBD2 matching 9 bases. TRBV23-1 counts as an open reading frame of uncertain function. V dropped 2 bases and J dropped 0; count of bases not matched to a gene: 8. The CDR3 loop spans 18 amino acids.